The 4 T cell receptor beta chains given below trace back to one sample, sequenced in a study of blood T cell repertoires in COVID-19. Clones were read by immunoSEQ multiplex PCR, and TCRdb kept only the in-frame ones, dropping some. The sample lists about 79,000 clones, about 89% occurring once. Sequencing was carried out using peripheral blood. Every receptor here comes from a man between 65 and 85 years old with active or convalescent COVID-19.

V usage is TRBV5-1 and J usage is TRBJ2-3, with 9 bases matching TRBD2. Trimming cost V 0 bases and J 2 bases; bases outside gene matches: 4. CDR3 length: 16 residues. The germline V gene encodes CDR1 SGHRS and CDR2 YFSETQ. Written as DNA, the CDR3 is TGCGCCAGCAGCTTGGTAGCGGGAGAGATCACAGATACGCAGTATTTT. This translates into CASSLVAGEITDTQYF.

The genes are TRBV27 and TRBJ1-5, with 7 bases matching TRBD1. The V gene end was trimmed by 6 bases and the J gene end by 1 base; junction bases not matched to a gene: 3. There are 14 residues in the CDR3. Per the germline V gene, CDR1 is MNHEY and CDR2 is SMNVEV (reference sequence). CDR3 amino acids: CASSRQGSNQPQHF. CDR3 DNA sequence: TGTGCCAGCAGCAGACAGGGAAGCAATCAGCCCCAGCATTTT.

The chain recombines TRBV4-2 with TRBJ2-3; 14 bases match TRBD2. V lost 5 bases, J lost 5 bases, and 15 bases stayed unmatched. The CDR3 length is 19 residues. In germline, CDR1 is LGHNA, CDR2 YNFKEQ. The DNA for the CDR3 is TGTGCCAGCAGCAGAGCTGGGACTAGCGGGAGTCGGAGGGGAGATACGCAGTATTTT. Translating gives CASSRAGTSGSRRGDTQYF.

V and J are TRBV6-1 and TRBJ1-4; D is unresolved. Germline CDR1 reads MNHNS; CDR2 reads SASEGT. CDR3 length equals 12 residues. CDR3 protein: CAASQLNEKLFF. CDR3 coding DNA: TGTGCAGCGTCCCAGTTAAATGAAAAACTGTTTTTT.